Listed here are 9 T cell receptor beta chains from one sample, sequenced in a study of blood T cell repertoires in COVID-19. TCRdb's table, derived via immunoSEQ multiplex PCR, lists solely in-frame clones and lacks some. The repertoire holds about 440,000 clones, with 90% as singletons. Sequencing was done on a sample of PBMCs or T cells enriched from blood (not recorded which). The source is a young man who had recovered from COVID-19.

This rearrangement joins TRBV19 to TRBJ2-1; the D gene is possibly TRBD1 (6 bases). Trimming took off 2 bases at V and 2 bases at J, with 7 bases between the two ends. CDR3 size: 14 residues. The germline CDR1 and CDR2 sequences are LNHDA and SQIVND (reference sequence). As DNA, the CDR3 is TGTGCCAGTAGTATATCAGGGGCCTACAATGAGCAGTTCTTC. Protein sequence: CASSISGAYNEQFF.

V and J are TRBV18 and TRBJ1-4; the match to TRBD1 covers 9 bases. The CDR3 has 15 residues. Germline V gene sequence: CDR1 KGHSH, CDR2 LQKENI. Trimming at V came to 0 bases and at J to 6 bases, leaving 2 bases not matched to a gene. This CDR3 is CASSPPWDRDEKLFF. As DNA, the CDR3 is TGTGCCAGCTCACCACCGTGGGACAGGGATGAAAAACTGTTTTTT.

A few counts support this clone. This chain links TRBV7-6 with TRBJ1-6; D call uncertain. Germline V gene sequence: CDR1 SGHVS, CDR2 FNYEAQ. Trimming took off 2 bases at V and 9 bases at J, with 14 bases between the two ends. CDR3 size: 15 residues. The CDR3 DNA follows: TGTGCCAGCAGCTTAAATTCTGGGCATGTTTCACCCCTCCACTTT. Amino acid sequence: CASSLNSGHVSPLHF.

About this clone: The same CDR3 can be traced to other DNA sequences in this sample. The V and J genes are TRBV27 and TRBJ1-2, with TRBD1 matching 9 bases. Germline CDR1 is MNHEY and CDR2 is SMNVEV (reference sequence). This CDR3 contains 15 residues. Trimming cost V 1 base and J 2 bases; bases outside gene matches: 2. The CDR3 protein is CASSLLGQGNYGYTF. Written as DNA, the CDR3 is TGTGCCAGCAGTTTATTGGGACAGGGAAACTATGGCTACACCTTC.

This clone was picked up a small number of times. The chain couples TRBV2 to TRBJ1-5, with 7 nucleotides matching TRBD1. With 8 bases clipped from V and 0 bases from J, the junction kept 7 bases outside the gene matches. Germline CDR1 is SNHLY and CDR2 is FYNNEI. The CDR3 spans 15 residues. The chain's CDR3 is CASHMGTDSNQPQHF. The CDR3 coding sequence is TGTGCCAGCCATATGGGGACAGATAGCAATCAGCCCCAGCATTTT.

J is TRBJ2-1 and V is TRBV7-2; TRBD2 agrees at 7 bases. From germline, CDR1 is SGHTA and CDR2 FQGNSA. Trimming at V came to 5 bases and at J to 6 bases, leaving 7 bases not matched to a gene. This CDR3 spans 14 amino acids. The CDR3 DNA sequence: TGTGCCAGCAGCCTCAGTGGGGGGGGCAATGAGCAGTTCTTC. Its translation is CASSLSGGGNEQFF.

V gene TRBV28 combines with J gene TRBJ2-1; TRBD2 agrees at 10 bases. The V and J ends lost 7 bases and 7 bases, in that order; junction bases with no gene match: 10. This CDR3 spans 15 amino acids. From germline, CDR1 is MDHEN and CDR2 SYDVKM. CDR3: CASTKGSGRLNEQFF. The CDR3 coding sequence is TGTGCCAGCACAAAAGGTAGCGGGAGGCTTAATGAGCAGTTCTTC.

V usage is TRBV28 and J usage is TRBJ2-5, with D possibly matching TRBD2 (6 bases). CDR3 length: 11 amino acids. Deletions cut 10 bases from V and 3 bases from J, with 9 bases between. In germline, CDR1 is MDHEN, CDR2 SYDVKM. The CDR3 DNA reads TGTGCCACGATAGCGGAAGAGACCCAGTACTTC. Translating gives CATIAEETQYF. Using reference TRBV28 and TRBJ2-5 for the parts outside the CDR3, the full variable domain is DVKVTQSSRYLVKRTGEKVFLECVQDMDHENMFWYRQDPGLGLRLIYFSYDVKMKEKGDIPEGYSVSREKKERFSLILESASTNQTSMYLCATIAEETQYFGPGTRLLVL.

This chain uses TRBV5-1 with TRBJ2-7; 9 bases match TRBD1. The CDR3 is 15 residues long. V dropped 3 bases and J dropped 0; count of bases not matched to a gene: 4. The germline V gene has CDR1 SGHRS and CDR2 YFSETQ. The CDR3 here is CASSSGGQGSYEQYF. The CDR3, as DNA: TGCGCCAGCAGCTCCGGGGGACAGGGCTCCTACGAGCAGTACTTC. The full variable domain, its missing parts supplied by reference TRBV5-1 and TRBJ2-7, is KAGVTQTPRYLIKTRGQQVTLSCSPISGHRSVSWYQQTPGQGLQFLFEYFSETQRNKGNFPGRFSGRQFSNSRSEMNVSTLELGDSALYLCASSSGGQGSYEQYFGPGTRLTVT.